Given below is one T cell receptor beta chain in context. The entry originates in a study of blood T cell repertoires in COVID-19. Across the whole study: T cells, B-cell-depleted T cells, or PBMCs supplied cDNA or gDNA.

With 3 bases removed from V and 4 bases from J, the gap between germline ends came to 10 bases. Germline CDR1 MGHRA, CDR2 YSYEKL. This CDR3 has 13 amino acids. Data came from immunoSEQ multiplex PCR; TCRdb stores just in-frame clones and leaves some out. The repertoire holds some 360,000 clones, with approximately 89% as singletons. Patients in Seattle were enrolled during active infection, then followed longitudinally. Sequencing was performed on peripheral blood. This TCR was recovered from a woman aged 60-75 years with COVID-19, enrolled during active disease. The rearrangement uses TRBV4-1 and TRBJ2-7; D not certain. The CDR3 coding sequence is TGCGCCAGCAGCCAGGTTTTGGAGTACGAGCAGTACTTC. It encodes CASSQVLEYEQYF.